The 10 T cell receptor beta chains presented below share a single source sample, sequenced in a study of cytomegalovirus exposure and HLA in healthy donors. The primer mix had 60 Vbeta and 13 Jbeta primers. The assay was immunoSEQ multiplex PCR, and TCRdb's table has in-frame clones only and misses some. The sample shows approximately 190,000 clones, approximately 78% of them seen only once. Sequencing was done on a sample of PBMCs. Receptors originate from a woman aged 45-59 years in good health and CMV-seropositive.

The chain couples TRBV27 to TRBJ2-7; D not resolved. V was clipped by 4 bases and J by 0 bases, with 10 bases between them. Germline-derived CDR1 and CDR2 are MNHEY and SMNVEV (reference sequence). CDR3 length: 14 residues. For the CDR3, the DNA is TGTGCCAGCAGTTCGAGCATCACCTCCTACGAGCAGTACTTC. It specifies CASSSSITSYEQYF.

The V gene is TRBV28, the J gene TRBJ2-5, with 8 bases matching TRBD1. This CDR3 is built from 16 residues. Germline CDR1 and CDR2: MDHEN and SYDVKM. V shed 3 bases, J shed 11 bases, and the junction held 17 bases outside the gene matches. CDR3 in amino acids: CASSFFSRTGSYEQYF. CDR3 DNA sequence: TGTGCCAGCAGTTTTTTCTCTAGGACAGGGTCATATGAGCAGTACTTC.

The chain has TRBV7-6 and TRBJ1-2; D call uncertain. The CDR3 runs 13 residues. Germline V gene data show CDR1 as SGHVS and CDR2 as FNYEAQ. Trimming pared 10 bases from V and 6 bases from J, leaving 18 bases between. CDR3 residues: CATERMLRHGYTF. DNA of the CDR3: TGTGCCACCGAGCGAATGCTACGGCATGGCTACACCTTC.

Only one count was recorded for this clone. The CDR3 is CASSQEGLGEYEQYF. The DNA of the CDR3 is TGCGCCAGCAGCCAAGAGGGGCTAGGAGAGTACGAGCAGTACTTC. V gene TRBV4-1 combines with J gene TRBJ2-7; the D gene is possibly TRBD1 (5 bases). Deletions cut 0 bases from V and 4 bases from J, with 13 bases between. The germline gives CDR1 MGHRA, CDR2 YSYEKL. This CDR3 has 15 amino acids.

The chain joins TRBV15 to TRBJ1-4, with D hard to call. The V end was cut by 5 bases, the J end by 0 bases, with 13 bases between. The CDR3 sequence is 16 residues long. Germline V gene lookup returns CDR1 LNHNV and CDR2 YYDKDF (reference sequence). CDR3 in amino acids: CATSPGNAATNEKLFF. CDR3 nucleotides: TGTGCCACCAGCCCGGGGAACGCTGCAACTAATGAAAAACTGTTTTTT.

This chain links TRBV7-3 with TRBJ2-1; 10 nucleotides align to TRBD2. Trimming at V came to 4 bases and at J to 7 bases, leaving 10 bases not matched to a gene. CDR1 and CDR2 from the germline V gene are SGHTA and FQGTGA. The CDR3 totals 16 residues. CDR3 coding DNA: TGTGCCAGCAGCTCTAGCGGGAGTGGTATTGCTAATGAGCAGTTCTTC. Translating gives CASSSSGSGIANEQFF.

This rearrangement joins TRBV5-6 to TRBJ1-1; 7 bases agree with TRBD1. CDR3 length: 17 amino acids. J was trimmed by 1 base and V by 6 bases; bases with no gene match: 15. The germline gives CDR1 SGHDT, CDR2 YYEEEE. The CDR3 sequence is CASTKGGRRNRNTEAFF. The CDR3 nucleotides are TGTGCCAGCACCAAAGGGGGCAGGCGTAACAGGAACACTGAAGCTTTCTTT.

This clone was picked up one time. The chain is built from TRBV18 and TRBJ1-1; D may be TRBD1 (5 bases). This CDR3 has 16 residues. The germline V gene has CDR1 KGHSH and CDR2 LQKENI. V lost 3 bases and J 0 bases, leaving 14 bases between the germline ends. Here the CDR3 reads CASSPRTSAVNTEAFF. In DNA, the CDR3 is TGTGCCAGCTCACCTAGGACAAGTGCCGTGAACACTGAAGCTTTCTTT. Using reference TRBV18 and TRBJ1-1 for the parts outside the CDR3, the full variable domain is NAGVMQNPRHLVRRRGQEARLRCSPMKGHSHVYWYRQLPEEGLKFMVYLQKENIIDESGMPKERFSAEFPKEGPSILRIQQVVRGDSAAYFCASSPRTSAVNTEAFFGQGTRLTVV.

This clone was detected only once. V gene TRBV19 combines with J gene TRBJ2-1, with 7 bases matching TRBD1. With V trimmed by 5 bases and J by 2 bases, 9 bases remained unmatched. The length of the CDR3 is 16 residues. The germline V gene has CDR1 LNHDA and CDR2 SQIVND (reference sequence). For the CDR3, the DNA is TGTGCCAGTAGTCAGGGCCGGGACAGAGCCTACAATGAGCAGTTCTTC. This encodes CASSQGRDRAYNEQFF.

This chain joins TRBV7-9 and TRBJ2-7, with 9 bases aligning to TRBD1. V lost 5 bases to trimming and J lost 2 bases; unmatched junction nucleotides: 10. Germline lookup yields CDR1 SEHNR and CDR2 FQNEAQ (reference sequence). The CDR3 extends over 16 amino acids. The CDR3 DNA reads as TGTGCCAGCAGCCCCTTGGGACAGGGAACCCCCTACGAGCAGTACTTC. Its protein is CASSPLGQGTPYEQYF.